The T cell receptor (beta chain) described here comes from a study of human T cells and chemical hapten exposure. Study as a whole: An area of 2 cm by about 2.2 cm on upper inner arm skin received 2% DPC for sensitization. On the upper back, patch tests were applied with 0.01% DPC and read at 6 days.

Time point meaning: patch test 2, 6 weeks after DPC sensitization. As to treatment: therapeutic diphenylcyclopropenone sensitization with weekly scalp DPC. What the library attached to individual cDNA molecules were unique molecular identifiers. A single record per CDR3 protein comes from TCRdb applying MiXCR to the RACE reads. The sample contains approximately 75,000 distinct CDR3 sequences, 8.5% of which appear only once. About this clonotype itself: Being one base from a much bigger clone, this may be a read error.

V lost 0 bases and J 2 bases, leaving 9 bases between the germline ends. The CDR3 extends over 15 amino acids. This clonotype was obtained from a woman aged 45 to 65 with alopecia areata. Some clones in this sample may be carry-over from other donors' samples. The chain links TRBV12-3 or TRBV12-4 to TRBJ2-3; D may match TRBD1 or TRBD2 (6 bases each). The sample consisted of whole blood, taken in connection with sensitization to the hapten diphenylcyclopropenone (DPC). The CDR3 region has the DNA TGTGCCAGCAGTTTAGCGGGGGGCGACACAGATACGCAGTATTTT. It yields the protein CASSLAGGDTDTQYF.